This entry lists 27 T cell receptor beta chains sequenced from one sample in a study of OX40 agonist ivuxolimab in advanced cancers. The data were produced by immunoSEQ multiplex PCR, yet TCRdb's version contains in-frame clones alone and is incomplete. The table records some 72,000 clones, approximately 90% of them present only once. The sample was CD4+ or CD8+ T cells sorted from blood, taken in a trial of the OX40 agonist ivuxolimab. These receptors originate from an adult with an advanced solid tumor such as melanoma, head and neck, liver or kidney cancer.

The V and J genes are TRBV20-1 and TRBJ1-2; D remains ambiguous. Trimming removed 2 bases from V and 4 bases from J, with 5 bases in between. The germline gives CDR1 DFQATT, CDR2 SNEGSKA (reference sequence). The CDR3 totals 11 residues. This CDR3 is CSARSVYGYTF. CDR3 bases: TGCAGTGCTAGATCGGTCTATGGCTACACCTTC.

About this clone itself: An end of the junction does not agree with germline; a read error may underlie this. In the same sample, other DNA sequences code for this CDR3. The rearrangement joins TRBV20-1 to TRBJ1-2; D is uncertain. Germline CDR1 is DFQATT and CDR2 is SNEGSKA (reference sequence). The CDR3 sequence is 11 residues long. In DNA, the CDR3 is TGCAGCGCTAGAGCAACTCAAGTGAACACCTTC. Translating gives CSARATQVNTF.

This clone was counted only a few times. V usage is TRBV28 and J usage is TRBJ2-1; D gene ambiguous. The CDR3 consists of 13 residues. Trimming removed 3 bases from V and 7 bases from J, with 10 bases in between. CDR1 and CDR2 (germline): MDHEN, SYDVKM. The CDR3 loop reads CASSFPPLNEQFF. The DNA of the CDR3 is TGTGCCAGCAGTTTCCCACCACTAAATGAGCAGTTCTTC.

The rearrangement joins TRBV9 to TRBJ2-1, with 11 bases matching TRBD2. Germline values: CDR1 SGDLS, CDR2 YYNGEE. The CDR3 length is 15 residues. V dropped 3 bases and J dropped 6; count of bases not matched to a gene: 5. The CDR3 here is CASSATSGASNEQFF. For the CDR3, the DNA is TGTGCCAGCAGCGCGACTAGCGGGGCGTCCAATGAGCAGTTCTTC.

The V call is TRBV19, the J call TRBJ2-5, with 10 bases fitting TRBD2. V was clipped by 3 bases and J by 5 bases; unmatched bases: 6. Germline V CDR1 and CDR2: LNHDA, SQIVND (reference sequence). CDR3 length: 15 residues. CDR3: CASSIASGSAETQYF. CDR3 nucleotides: TGTGCCAGTAGTATTGCTAGCGGGAGTGCGGAGACCCAGTACTTC.

The chain uses TRBV19 and TRBJ2-1; 15 bases fit TRBD2. The CDR3 spans 17 residues. With V trimmed by 3 bases and J by 4 bases, 4 bases remained unmatched. Germline assignment: CDR1 LNHDA and CDR2 SQIVND (reference sequence). CDR3 loop: CASSIPGLAGGYNEQFF. The CDR3 DNA reads TGTGCCAGTAGTATTCCGGGACTAGCGGGAGGTTACAATGAGCAGTTCTTC.

The rearrangement joins TRBV25-1 to TRBJ2-1, with D possibly matching TRBD2 (6 bases). Germline V gene data show CDR1 as MGHDK and CDR2 as SYGVNS. The CDR3 sequence is 13 residues long. Trimming stripped 11 bases from V and 3 bases from J, with 14 bases between. The CDR3 DNA follows: TGTGCCGCTGCGGGCGGGGACTACAATGAGCAGTTCTTC. The encoded protein is CAAAGGDYNEQFF. Filled out from reference TRBV25-1 and TRBJ2-1, the complete variable domain reads EADIYQTPRYLVIGTGKKITLECSQTMGHDKMYWYQQDPGMELHLIHYSYGVNSTEKGDLSSESTVSRIRTEHFPLTLESARPSHTSQYLCAAAGGDYNEQFFGPGTRLTVL.

The V gene is TRBV5-1, the J gene TRBJ1-5, with unresolved D. Deletions cut 4 bases from V and 4 bases from J, with 15 bases between. CDR1 is SGHRS, CDR2 YFSETQ, per germline. The CDR3 contains 15 residues. CDR3 in DNA: TGCGCCAGCAGCGCGGACGGGGTTTGGAATCAGCCCCAGCATTTT. Encoded protein: CASSADGVWNQPQHF.

The chain has TRBV4-2 and TRBJ2-3; D is ambiguous. This CDR3 comprises 16 residues. Germline V gene data show CDR1 as LGHNA and CDR2 as YNFKEQ. Trimming stripped 4 bases from V and 0 bases from J, with 14 bases between. CDR3 sequence: CASSPTDGASTDTQYF. The CDR3 DNA sequence: TGTGCCAGCAGCCCGACGGACGGTGCTAGCACAGATACGCAGTATTTT.

This clone appeared a few times. The chain has TRBV4-3 and TRBJ1-1, with no clear D. The CDR3 contains 14 residues. V was pared by 0 bases and J by 1 base, with 6 bases between. Germline loops: CDR1 LGHNA, CDR2 YSLEER. The CDR3 spells CASSQDPGNTEAFF. The DNA of the CDR3 is TGCGCCAGCAGCCAAGATCCGGGGAACACTGAAGCTTTCTTT.

This chain connects TRBV14 to TRBJ2-5; D may be TRBD2 (6 bases). Deletions cut 3 bases from V and 4 bases from J, with 9 bases between. CDR3 size: 13 residues. Germline V gene sequence: CDR1 SGHDN, CDR2 FVKESK. CDR3 in amino acids: CASSQASAETQYF. In DNA, the CDR3 is TGTGCCAGCAGCCAGGCTAGCGCAGAGACCCAGTACTTC.

This clone was found once. CDR3 DNA: TGTGCCAGCAGGGGGACTGCGAACACCGGGGAGCTGTTTTTT. This sequence encodes CASRGTANTGELFF. The chain combines TRBV7-9 with TRBJ2-2, with D maybe TRBD2 (6 bases). Germline CDR1 and CDR2: SEHNR and FQNEAQ (reference sequence). V was trimmed by 6 bases and J by 0 bases, leaving 8 bases between them. This CDR3 is built from 14 residues.

The chain links TRBV11-3 to TRBJ2-1; D uncertain. With 8 bases removed from V and 6 bases from J, the gap between germline ends came to 17 bases. This CDR3 has 14 residues. Germline loops: CDR1 SGHNT, CDR2 YENEEA. The DNA for the CDR3 is TGTGCCAGCGGGGTCGGGCAGTTCAGCAATGAGCAGTTCTTC. It translates to CASGVGQFSNEQFF.

The V and J genes are TRBV10-3 and TRBJ1-2; 8 bases match TRBD1. CDR3 length equals 12 residues. The J segment lost 3 bases and the V segment lost 6 bases, leaving 0 bases of the junction unmatched. Looked up from germline, CDR1 is ENHRY and CDR2 is SYGVKD. The CDR3, as DNA: TGTGCCATCAGGGGACAGGACTATGGCTACACCTTC. It yields the protein CAIRGQDYGYTF.

V gene TRBV6-6 combines with J gene TRBJ2-2; D might be TRBD2 (6 bases). The CDR3 length is 14 residues. The ends were cut back, 6 bases at V and 4 bases at J, with 12 bases in the middle. Germline CDR1 reads MNHNY; CDR2 reads SVGAGI (reference sequence). CDR3 nucleotides: TGTGCCAGCAGCCGCGGCGGGATCACCGGGGAGCTGTTTTTT. It codes for CASSRGGITGELFF.

The rearrangement links TRBV4-1 to TRBJ2-2; the D is unclear. Germline CDR1 and CDR2: MGHRA and YSYEKL. V was pared by 3 bases and J by 1 base, with 9 bases between. This CDR3 is built from 15 residues. The CDR3 bases are TGCGCCAGCAGCCAGAGTATTCTGAACACCGGGGAGCTGTTTTTT. Its protein is CASSQSILNTGELFF.

The V gene is TRBV6-1, the J gene TRBJ1-4, with D uncertain. The V end lost 0 bases, the J end lost 6 bases, and 11 bases lay between the germline ends. This CDR3 region has 15 residues. From germline, CDR1 is MNHNS and CDR2 SASEGT. CDR3 sequence (DNA): TGTGCCAGCAGTGAAGCTGGGGTGGCTTATGAAAAACTGTTTTTT. Encoded protein: CASSEAGVAYEKLFF.

The CDR3 here is CASSPGKGAQETQYF. The CDR3 bases are TGTGCCAGCTCACCCGGAAAGGGGGCGCAAGAGACCCAGTACTTC. The rearrangement links TRBV18 to TRBJ2-5; TRBD1 agrees at 7 bases. V lost 3 bases and J lost 2; bases outside the gene matches: 6. This CDR3 has 15 residues. Germline V gives CDR1 KGHSH, CDR2 LQKENI.

This chain uses TRBV28 with TRBJ1-1; D uncertain. Trimming took off 5 bases at V and 4 bases at J, with 11 bases between the two ends. CDR3 size: 13 residues. The V gene's germline CDR1 is MDHEN and CDR2 SYDVKM. The CDR3 protein is CASSGPWSTEAFF. CDR3 DNA sequence: TGTGCCAGCAGTGGGCCCTGGAGCACTGAAGCTTTCTTT.

The chain carries TRBV21-1 and TRBJ1-5; TRBD1, the table's D call, lacks a check against the DNA. TRBV21-1 is shown as a pseudogene. The CDR3 sequence is 16 residues long. The DNA for the CDR3 is TGTGCCAGCAGCTTACCTCGTTCAGGTCAGGGCCAGCCCCAGCATTTT. Translation gives CASSLPRSGQGQPQHF.

CDR3 bases: TGTGCCAGTAGTCTAACGAGAGGGGGCCTGCGTGAAAAACTGTTTTTT. As protein: CASSLTRGGLREKLFF. V gene TRBV19 combines with J gene TRBJ1-4, with 7 bases identical to TRBD1. The ends lost 5 bases at V and 7 bases at J; junction bases unmatched: 13. In germline, CDR1 is LNHDA, CDR2 SQIVND (reference sequence). The CDR3 is made up of 16 amino acids.

The chain recombines TRBV30 with TRBJ1-3; D perhaps matches TRBD1 (6 bases). Deletions cut 1 base from V and 0 bases from J, with 7 bases between. The CDR3 covers 14 residues. The germline gives CDR1 GTSNPN, CDR2 SVGIG (reference sequence). The CDR3 reads CAWSGTDSGNTIYF. Written as DNA, the CDR3 is TGTGCCTGGAGTGGGACAGACTCTGGAAACACCATATATTTT.

The V gene is TRBV5-6, the J gene TRBJ1-6; 8 bases map to TRBD1. Germline CDR1 is SGHDT and CDR2 is YYEEEE. Trimming cost V 3 bases and J 2 bases; bases outside gene matches: 4. The CDR3 runs 16 residues. Written as DNA, the CDR3 is TGTGCCAGCAGCTCCGGACAGGGAGCCTATAATTCACCCCTCCACTTT. This codes for CASSSGQGAYNSPLHF.

The chain combines TRBV5-4 with TRBJ2-7, with 7 bases identical to TRBD2. The CDR3 is 15 residues long. The junction had 6 bases not matched to a gene; V was cut back by 0 bases and J by 3 bases. Looked up from germline, CDR1 is SGHNT and CDR2 is YYREEE (reference sequence). The CDR3 spells CASSLGSGIDYEQYF. The CDR3 DNA reads TGTGCCAGCAGCTTGGGCAGCGGGATTGACTACGAGCAGTACTTC.

The chain has TRBV18 and TRBJ1-5; D ambiguous. Trimming pared 3 bases from V and 0 bases from J, leaving 15 bases between. Germline CDR1 and CDR2: KGHSH and LQKENI. The CDR3 spans 17 residues. DNA for the CDR3: TGTGCCAGCTCACCGCCCAACGTTTCCTATAGCAATCAGCCCCAGCATTTT. This sequence encodes CASSPPNVSYSNQPQHF.

The chain combines TRBV11-3 with TRBJ2-3; 10 bases are shared with TRBD1. Germline CDR1 and CDR2: SGHNT and YENEEA. This CDR3 contains 15 residues. With 6 bases clipped from V and 2 bases from J, the junction kept 5 bases outside the gene matches. The CDR3 is CASSQGQGFTDTQYF. CDR3 in DNA: TGTGCCAGCAGTCAGGGACAGGGGTTCACAGATACGCAGTATTTT.

The chain combines TRBV19 with TRBJ1-1; D is perhaps TRBD1 (6 bases). V was clipped by 4 bases and J by 0 bases, with 12 bases between them. This CDR3 spans 15 amino acids. Germline V gene lookup returns CDR1 LNHDA and CDR2 SQIVND (reference sequence). CDR3 in DNA: TGTGCCAGTAGTACAGGGGTCACCTTGAACACTGAAGCTTTCTTT. Translated, it gives CASSTGVTLNTEAFF.